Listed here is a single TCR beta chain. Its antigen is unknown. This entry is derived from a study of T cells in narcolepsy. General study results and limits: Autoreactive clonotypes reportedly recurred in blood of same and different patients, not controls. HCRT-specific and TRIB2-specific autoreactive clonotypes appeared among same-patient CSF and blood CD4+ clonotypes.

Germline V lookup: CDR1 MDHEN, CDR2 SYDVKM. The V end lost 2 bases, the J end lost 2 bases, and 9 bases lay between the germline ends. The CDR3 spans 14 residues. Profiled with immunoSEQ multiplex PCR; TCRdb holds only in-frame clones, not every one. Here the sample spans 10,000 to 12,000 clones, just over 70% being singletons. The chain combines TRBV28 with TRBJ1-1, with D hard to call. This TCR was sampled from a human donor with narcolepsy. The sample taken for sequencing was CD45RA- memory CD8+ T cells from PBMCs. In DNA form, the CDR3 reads TGTGCCAGCAGTTTAAGGTTTTCCAACACTGAAGCTTTCTTT. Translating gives CASSLRFSNTEAFF.